The subject of this entry is one TCR beta chain. Its antigen is currently unknown. One entry per CDR3 protein results from TCRdb running MiXCR on the 5' RACE reads. The repertoire has 700,000 or so distinct CDR3 sequences, about 9.4% of them found once; the top ten carry around 0.98%. The V gene's germline CDR1 is MNHNS and CDR2 SASEGT. Trimming took off 7 bases at V and 6 bases at J, with 15 bases between the two ends. The CDR3 is made up of 14 amino acids. The entry originates in a study of identical twins. Broader study findings: Twins shared beta out-of-frame sequences in excess, but this excess was weaker.

This sample also belongs to another study, concerning yellow fever vaccine responses in identical twins.

The chain employs TRBV6-1 and TRBJ2-2, with a tentative D call TRBD1 (5 bases). The sequence came from a woman aged 18-29 years in good health. Material: PBMCs. CDR3 nucleotide sequence: TGTGCCAGCACCCTTACCCTAGGGGCCGGGGAGCTGTTTTTT. This sequence encodes CASTLTLGAGELFF.